This is a list of T cell receptor beta chains from one sample in a study of T cells after posttransplantation cyclophosphamide. TCRdb keeps only in-frame clones here, not all; method: immunoSEQ multiplex PCR. Among roughly 4,000 clones, approximately 67% were seen once, and the ten largest hold approximately 25%. The sequenced material came from memory CD8+ T cells sorted from blood. Source of these receptors: a man aged 30 to 45 in good health and a related stem cell transplant donor. Each CDR3 is given with its conserved first and last residue. Each record gives: CDR3 DNA, CDR3 protein, J gene, D gene, clone size, V gene. The D gene is left open where the match is weak. Clone size is shown for a subset of rows, as once, few, many or a class of expanded clone.

cdr3_nt: TGTGCCAGCAGCTTAGCCCCGAGTCGGACACCACACAATGAGCAGTTCTTC
cdr3_aa: CASSLAPSRTPHNEQFF
j_call: TRBJ2-1
d_call: NA
clone_size: NA
v_call: TRBV7-9

cdr3_nt: TGTGCCAGCAGCTTAGGTCGGGCAGGGGAGACTGGGGCCAACGTCCTGACTTTC
cdr3_aa: CASSLGRAGETGANVLTF
j_call: TRBJ2-6
d_call: NA
clone_size: NA
v_call: TRBV13

cdr3_nt: TGCGCCAGCAGCCAAGCCGAGAGCTCCTACGAGCAGTACTTC
cdr3_aa: CASSQAESSYEQYF
j_call: TRBJ2-7
d_call: NA
clone_size: NA
v_call: TRBV4-1

cdr3_nt: TGTGCCAGCAGCGTACAGGGGGCGGGAAACACCATATATTTT
cdr3_aa: CASSVQGAGNTIYF
j_call: TRBJ1-3
d_call: TRBD1
clone_size: once
v_call: TRBV9

cdr3_nt: TGTGCCATCAGTGCGGTGAACACTGAAGCTTTCTTT
cdr3_aa: CAISAVNTEAFF
j_call: TRBJ1-1
d_call: NA
clone_size: NA
v_call: TRBV10-3

cdr3_nt: TGTGCCAGTAGCATCAAACAGGAGACGGCATACGAGCAGTACTTC
cdr3_aa: CASSIKQETAYEQYF
j_call: TRBJ2-7
d_call: NA
clone_size: NA
v_call: TRBV9

cdr3_nt: TGTGCCATCAGCGGGGAGGATGAAAAACTGTTTTTT
cdr3_aa: CAISGEDEKLFF
j_call: TRBJ1-4
d_call: NA
clone_size: NA
v_call: TRBV10-3

cdr3_nt: TGTGCCAGTAGTATCTGGACAGGGATTATGCCCCAGCATTTT
cdr3_aa: CASSIWTGIMPQHF
j_call: TRBJ1-5
d_call: TRBD1
clone_size: NA
v_call: TRBV19

cdr3_nt: TGTGCCAGCAGCGGGACAAATAGCAATCAGCCCCAGCATTTT
cdr3_aa: CASSGTNSNQPQHF
j_call: TRBJ1-5
d_call: NA
clone_size: NA
v_call: TRBV9

cdr3_nt: TGCAGCGTAACACAGGGCGACACTGAAGCTTTCTTT
cdr3_aa: CSVTQGDTEAFF
j_call: TRBJ1-1
d_call: NA
clone_size: NA
v_call: TRBV29-1

cdr3_nt: TGTGCCAGCAGTCAGATGCCGGGAGGGGCAGGGGGCTCCTACGAGCAGTACTTC
cdr3_aa: CASSQMPGGAGGSYEQYF
j_call: TRBJ2-7
d_call: NA
clone_size: NA
v_call: TRBV28

cdr3_nt: TGCAGCGTTGTTGAGAAACTATCCTACGAGCAGTACTTC
cdr3_aa: CSVVEKLSYEQYF
j_call: TRBJ2-7
d_call: NA
clone_size: NA
v_call: TRBV29-1

cdr3_nt: TGCGCCAGCAGCCAAGATCCGGGAGGAAACACCATATATTTT
cdr3_aa: CASSQDPGGNTIYF
j_call: TRBJ1-3
d_call: NA
clone_size: NA
v_call: TRBV4-3

cdr3_nt: TGTGCCAGCAGTCCCCAACTAGCGGGGGAAGAGACCCAGTACTTC
cdr3_aa: CASSPQLAGEETQYF
j_call: TRBJ2-5
d_call: TRBD2
clone_size: once
v_call: TRBV27

cdr3_nt: TGTGCCAGCAGCGACCCTCGGGGGACGGATGAAAAACTGTTTTTT
cdr3_aa: CASSDPRGTDEKLFF
j_call: TRBJ1-4
d_call: NA
clone_size: NA
v_call: TRBV28

cdr3_nt: TGTGCCAGCAGCGAACCGGGACAGGGGGAAAACGAGCAGTACTTC
cdr3_aa: CASSEPGQGENEQYF
j_call: TRBJ2-7
d_call: TRBD1
clone_size: medium-sized
v_call: TRBV2

cdr3_nt: TGTGCCAGCAGCTTGAGCGGAGAGAGCTCCTACGAGCAGTACTTC
cdr3_aa: CASSLSGESSYEQYF
j_call: TRBJ2-7
d_call: NA
clone_size: once
v_call: TRBV5-6

cdr3_nt: TGTGCCAGCAGCCAGGAGCGGGGGGCCGTAGATACGCAGTATTTT
cdr3_aa: CASSQERGAVDTQYF
j_call: TRBJ2-3
d_call: TRBD2
clone_size: NA
v_call: TRBV11-2

cdr3_nt: TGTGCCACCAGCCGGATCTTAGGAGGGGGCCGGAGCAATCAGCCCCAGCATTTT
cdr3_aa: CATSRILGGGRSNQPQHF
j_call: TRBJ1-5
d_call: TRBD1
clone_size: NA
v_call: TRBV15

cdr3_nt: TGTGCCAGCACCACTCCCGGGGAGGGAAGAGAGACCCAGTACTTC
cdr3_aa: CASTTPGEGRETQYF
j_call: TRBJ2-5
d_call: TRBD2
clone_size: NA
v_call: TRBV6-5

cdr3_nt: TGTGCCAGCAGTCGCAGGGCCCCAGATACGCAGTATTTT
cdr3_aa: CASSRRAPDTQYF
j_call: TRBJ2-3
d_call: NA
clone_size: NA
v_call: TRBV27

cdr3_nt: TGTGCCAGCAGTCTAGGGCCCGGGAAACGAGATGGCTACACCTTC
cdr3_aa: CASSLGPGKRDGYTF
j_call: TRBJ1-2
d_call: NA
clone_size: NA
v_call: TRBV11-2

cdr3_nt: TGTGCCAGCAGCCAAGTCGGAGGGGACTATGGCTACACCTTC
cdr3_aa: CASSQVGGDYGYTF
j_call: TRBJ1-2
d_call: NA
clone_size: NA
v_call: TRBV4-2

cdr3_nt: TGTGCCATCAGTCAGGGGAGGAACACCGGGGAGCTGTTTTTT
cdr3_aa: CAISQGRNTGELFF
j_call: TRBJ2-2
d_call: NA
clone_size: NA
v_call: TRBV10-3

cdr3_nt: TGTGCCAGCAGCCTTGTCAGAGGGAGCATGAACACTGAAGCTTTCTTT
cdr3_aa: CASSLVRGSMNTEAFF
j_call: TRBJ1-1
d_call: NA
clone_size: NA
v_call: TRBV9

cdr3_nt: TGTGCCAGCAGTTCAGGGACATTCAGCACAGATACGCAGTATTTT
cdr3_aa: CASSSGTFSTDTQYF
j_call: TRBJ2-3
d_call: NA
clone_size: NA
v_call: TRBV27